Listed here are 13 T cell receptor beta chains from one sample, sequenced in a study of T cells in Graves' hyperthyroidism and ophthalmopathy (dated by TCRdb to the late 2010s). The library was generated by multiplex PCR. Sequenced on an Illumina HiSeq 2000. TCR beta CDR3 regions were amplified from RNA transcripts. The first round of RT-PCR for the TCR CDR3 was performed with the HTBI primer set and the Qiagen OneStep RT-PCR kit. TCRdb took the public reads, trimmed them with fastp at Q25, ran MiXCR for clone calling and kept in-frame beta chains. Each entry merges the rows of one CDR3 protein and shows their most common DNA and genes. The sample table holds 610,000 or so distinct CDR3 sequences, of which around 45% were seen once. The top ten hold about 8% of the sample. Sequencing was carried out using peripheral blood or thyroid tissue (not recorded which). The receptors originated from a woman younger than 35 with Graves' hyperthyroidism.

This clonotype turned up a few times. The chain has TRBV4-1 and TRBJ1-5; 7 nucleotides match TRBD1. V was clipped by 2 bases and J by 4 bases; unmatched bases: 8. The germline V gene encodes CDR1 MGHRA and CDR2 YSYEKL. The CDR3 spans 16 residues. The CDR3 loop is CASSQPRQGPNQPQHF. The CDR3 DNA sequence: TGCGCCAGCAGCCAACCCAGACAGGGACCTAATCAGCCCCAGCATTTT.

As for this clonotype: A much more abundant neighbour one base away suggests this may be a read error. The chain links TRBV19 to TRBJ1-2; 8 nucleotides agree with TRBD1. The CDR3 covers 15 residues. V shed 3 bases, J shed 3 bases, and the junction held 6 bases outside the gene matches. Looked up from germline, CDR1 is LNHDA and CDR2 is SQIVND (reference sequence). DNA for the CDR3: TGTGCCAGTAGTATGATAGGACAGGGAGACTATGGCTACACCTTC. Protein product: CASSMIGQGDYGYTF. The full variable domain, with the rest looked up from reference TRBV19 and TRBJ1-2, is DGGITQSPKYLFRKEGQNVTLSCEQNLNHDAMYWYRQDPGQGLRLIYYSQIVNDFQKGDIAEGYSVSREKKESFPLTVTSAQKNPTAFYLCASSMIGQGDYGYTFGSGTRLTVV.

The table lists this clonotype with a count of one. The rearrangement links TRBV7-3 to TRBJ2-6, with D tentatively TRBD2 (5 bases). Trimming left V 3 bases short and J 0 bases short, with 9 bases between. Per germline, CDR1 SGHTA and CDR2 FQGTGA. This CDR3 region has 16 residues. CDR3: CASSLRANSGANVLTF. The CDR3 DNA sequence: TGTGCCAGCAGCTTGAGGGCAAACTCTGGGGCCAACGTCCTGACTTTC.

In nucleotides, the CDR3 is TGTGCCAGCATCGATCCGGGTGCAAATCAGCCCCAGCATTTT. Translated: CASIDPGANQPQHF. This chain uses TRBV6-6 with TRBJ1-5; D gene uncertain. The V gene lost 7 bases and the J gene lost 4 bases, with 14 bases spanning the gap. CDR1 and CDR2 from the germline V gene are MNHNY and SVGAGI (reference sequence). This CDR3 is 14 amino acids long.

In this sample, this clonotype turned up a few times. The junction does not match germline at one end; this may be a read error. The chain carries TRBV2 and TRBJ1-5; D is unclear. Germline values: CDR1 SNHLY, CDR2 FYNNEI. The CDR3 covers 15 residues. The CDR3 nucleotides read TGTGCCAGCAGTAGGACTAGCGGCAACAATGAGCCCCAGCATTTT. This gives the protein CASSRTSGNNEPQHF.

In regard to this clonotype: A much larger clone differs from this one at a single base, so this may be a read error. The V gene is TRBV4-3, the J gene TRBJ1-5, with D uncertain. The CDR3 has 17 residues. Germline CDR1 reads LGHNA; CDR2 reads YSLEER. With 4 bases removed from V and 2 bases from J, the gap between germline ends came to 18 bases. The CDR3 coding sequence is TGCGCCAGCAGCCGAACTGTAGGCTCGTTCGGCAATCAGCCCCAGCATTTT. Encoded protein: CASSRTVGSFGNQPQHF.

The chain uses TRBV10-3 and TRBJ1-2; D is unresolved. The V and J ends lost 11 bases and 2 bases respectively, with 21 bases between them. The CDR3 consists of 15 residues. Germline-derived CDR1 and CDR2 are ENHRY and SYGVKD. CDR3: CAASSLAGGNYGYTF. The CDR3, as DNA: TGTGCCGCCAGCAGCTTGGCCGGCGGCAACTATGGCTACACCTTC.

This clonotype showed up many times. The genes are TRBV6-6 and TRBJ1-5, with D unresolved. Germline V gives CDR1 MNHNY, CDR2 SVGAGI (reference sequence). V gave up 6 bases and J gave up 4 bases, with 13 bases separating them. The CDR3 sequence is 14 residues long. CDR3 sequence reads: CASSESDNNQPQHF. The CDR3 coding sequence is TGTGCCAGCAGCGAGAGTGACAATAATCAGCCCCAGCATTTT.

The gene calls are TRBV19 and TRBJ2-5; TRBD1 agrees at 8 bases. This CDR3 spans 14 amino acids. Germline CDR1 LNHDA, CDR2 SQIVND (reference sequence). V lost 3 bases to trimming and J lost 5 bases; unmatched junction nucleotides: 5. This CDR3 reads CASSIRDRRETQYF. As DNA, the CDR3 is TGTGCCAGTAGTATCCGGGACAGGAGGGAGACCCAGTACTTC.

Of note for this clonotype: This may be a read error, as it is one base from a much larger clone. This sequence joins TRBV14 and TRBJ1-1, with D tentatively TRBD1 (5 bases). Germline lookup yields CDR1 SGHDN and CDR2 FVKESK. The CDR3 has 18 amino acids. The chain's CDR3 is CGSSPKMATVFRFTEAFF. CDR3 coding DNA: TGTGGCAGCAGCCCGAAGATGGCGACAGTTTTCCGCTTCACTGAAGCTTTCTTT.

This clonotype was seen at least ten times. The CDR3 is CASSSPTGGYSNQPQHF. The DNA of the CDR3 is TGTGCCAGCAGTTCCCCGACGGGCGGGTATAGCAATCAGCCCCAGCATTTT. The chain links TRBV6-6 to TRBJ1-5; no clear D gene. CDR3 length: 17 amino acids. Per the germline V gene, CDR1 is MNHNY and CDR2 is SVGAGI (reference sequence). V was cut by 4 bases and J by 0 bases, with 16 bases left in between.

This clonotype appeared a single time. The V call is TRBV15, the J call TRBJ2-1; 9 nucleotides line up with TRBD1. The CDR3 has 18 residues. In germline, CDR1 is LNHNV, CDR2 YYDKDF (reference sequence). With 1 base clipped from V and 1 base from J, the junction kept 8 bases outside the gene matches. CDR3 region: CATSRGSVGTGSYNEQFF. The CDR3, as DNA: TGTGCCACCAGCAGAGGGTCGGTCGGGACAGGGTCCTACAATGAGCAGTTCTTC.

Many counts were recorded for this clonotype. The V gene is TRBV7-9, the J gene TRBJ1-4; D is undetermined. CDR1 and CDR2 from the germline V gene are SEHNR and FQNEAQ (reference sequence). V gave up 1 base and J gave up 1 base, with 19 bases separating them. This CDR3 contains 19 residues. The CDR3 spells CASSLGSTPPPLTNEKLFF. The CDR3 DNA sequence: TGTGCCAGCAGCTTAGGGTCTACCCCTCCTCCTTTAACTAATGAAAAACTGTTTTTT.